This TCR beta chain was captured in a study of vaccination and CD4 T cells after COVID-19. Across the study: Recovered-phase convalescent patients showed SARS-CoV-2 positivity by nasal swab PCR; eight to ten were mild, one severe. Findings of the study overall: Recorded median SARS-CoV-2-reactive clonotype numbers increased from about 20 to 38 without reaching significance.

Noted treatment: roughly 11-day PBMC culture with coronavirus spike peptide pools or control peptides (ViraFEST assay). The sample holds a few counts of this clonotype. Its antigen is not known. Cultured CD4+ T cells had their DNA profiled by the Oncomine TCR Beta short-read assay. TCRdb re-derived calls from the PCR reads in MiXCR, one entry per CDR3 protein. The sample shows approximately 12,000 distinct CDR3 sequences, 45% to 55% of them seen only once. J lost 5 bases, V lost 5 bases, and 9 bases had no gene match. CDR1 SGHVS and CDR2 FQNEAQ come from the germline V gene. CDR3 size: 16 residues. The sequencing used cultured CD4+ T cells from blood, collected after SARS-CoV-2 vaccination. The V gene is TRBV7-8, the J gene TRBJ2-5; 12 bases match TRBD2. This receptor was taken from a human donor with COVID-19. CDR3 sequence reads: CASSTRTSGVGETQYF. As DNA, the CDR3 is TGTGCCAGCAGCACTCGGACTAGCGGGGTTGGGGAGACCCAGTACTTC.